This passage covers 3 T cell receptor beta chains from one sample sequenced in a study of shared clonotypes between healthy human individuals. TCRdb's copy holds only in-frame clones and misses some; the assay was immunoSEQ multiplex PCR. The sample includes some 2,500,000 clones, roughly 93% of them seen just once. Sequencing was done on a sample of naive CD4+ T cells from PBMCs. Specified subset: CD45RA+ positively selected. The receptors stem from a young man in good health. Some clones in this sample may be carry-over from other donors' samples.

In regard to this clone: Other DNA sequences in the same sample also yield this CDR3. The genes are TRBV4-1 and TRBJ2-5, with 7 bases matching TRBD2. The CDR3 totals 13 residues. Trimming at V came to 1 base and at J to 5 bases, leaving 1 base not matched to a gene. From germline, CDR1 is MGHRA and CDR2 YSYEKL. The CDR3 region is CASSQALAETQYF. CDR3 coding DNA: TGCGCCAGCAGCCAAGCACTAGCGGAGACCCAGTACTTC.

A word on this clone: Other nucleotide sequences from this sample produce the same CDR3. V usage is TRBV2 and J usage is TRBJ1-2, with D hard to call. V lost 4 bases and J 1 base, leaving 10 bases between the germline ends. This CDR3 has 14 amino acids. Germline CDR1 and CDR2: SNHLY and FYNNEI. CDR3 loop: CASSVGGINYGYTF. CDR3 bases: TGTGCCAGCAGTGTTGGCGGCATTAACTATGGCTACACCTTC.

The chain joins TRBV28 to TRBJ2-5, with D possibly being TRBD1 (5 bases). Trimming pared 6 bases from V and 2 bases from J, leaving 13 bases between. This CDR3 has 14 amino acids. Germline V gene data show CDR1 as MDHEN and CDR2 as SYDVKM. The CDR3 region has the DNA TGTGCCAGCAGGTACTCCCAGGGTCAAGAGACCCAGTACTTC. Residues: CASRYSQGQETQYF.